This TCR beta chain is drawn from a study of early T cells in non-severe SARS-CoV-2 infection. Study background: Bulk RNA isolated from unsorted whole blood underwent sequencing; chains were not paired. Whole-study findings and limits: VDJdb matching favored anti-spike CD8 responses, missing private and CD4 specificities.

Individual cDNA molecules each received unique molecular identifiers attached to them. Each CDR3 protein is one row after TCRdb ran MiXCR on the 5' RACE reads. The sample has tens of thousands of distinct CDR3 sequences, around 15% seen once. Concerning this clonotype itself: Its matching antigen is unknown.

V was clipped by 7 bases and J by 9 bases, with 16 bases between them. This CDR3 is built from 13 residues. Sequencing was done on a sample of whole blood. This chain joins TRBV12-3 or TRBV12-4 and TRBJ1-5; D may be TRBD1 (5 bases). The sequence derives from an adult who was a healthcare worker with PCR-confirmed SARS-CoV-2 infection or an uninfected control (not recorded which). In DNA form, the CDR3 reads TGTGCCAGCACCCTTGGGACGGAGGGGCCCCAGCATTTT. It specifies CASTLGTEGPQHF.